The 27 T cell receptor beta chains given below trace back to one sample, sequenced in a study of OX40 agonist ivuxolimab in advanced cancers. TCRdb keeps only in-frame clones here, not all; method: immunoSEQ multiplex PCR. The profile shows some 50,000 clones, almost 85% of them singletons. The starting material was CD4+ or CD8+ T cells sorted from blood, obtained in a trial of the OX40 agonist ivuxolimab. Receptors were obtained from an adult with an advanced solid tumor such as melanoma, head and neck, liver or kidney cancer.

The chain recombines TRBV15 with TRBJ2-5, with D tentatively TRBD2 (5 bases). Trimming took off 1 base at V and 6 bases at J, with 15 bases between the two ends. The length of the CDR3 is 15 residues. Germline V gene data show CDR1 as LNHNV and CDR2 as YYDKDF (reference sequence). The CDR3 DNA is TGTGCCACCAGCAGAGGTCGAGAGGGATGGAAGACCCAGTACTTC. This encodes CATSRGREGWKTQYF.

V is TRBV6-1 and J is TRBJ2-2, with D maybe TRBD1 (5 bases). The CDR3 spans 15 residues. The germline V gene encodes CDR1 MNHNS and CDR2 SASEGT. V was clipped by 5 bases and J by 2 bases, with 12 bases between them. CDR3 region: CASSPLGANTGELFF. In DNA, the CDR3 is TGTGCCAGCAGTCCTTTAGGGGCCAACACCGGGGAGCTGTTTTTT.

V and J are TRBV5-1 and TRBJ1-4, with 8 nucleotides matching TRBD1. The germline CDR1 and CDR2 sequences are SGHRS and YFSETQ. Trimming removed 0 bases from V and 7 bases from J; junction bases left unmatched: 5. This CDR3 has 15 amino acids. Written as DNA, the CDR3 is TGCGCCAGCAGCTTGGGGACAGGGCGGGGTGAAAAACTGTTTTTT. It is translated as CASSLGTGRGEKLFF.

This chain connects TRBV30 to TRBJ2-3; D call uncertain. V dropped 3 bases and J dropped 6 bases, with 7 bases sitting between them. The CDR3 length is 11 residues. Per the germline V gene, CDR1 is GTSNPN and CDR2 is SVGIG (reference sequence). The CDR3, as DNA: TGTGCCTGGAGGGAAGGGGATACGCAGTATTTT. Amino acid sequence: CAWREGDTQYF.

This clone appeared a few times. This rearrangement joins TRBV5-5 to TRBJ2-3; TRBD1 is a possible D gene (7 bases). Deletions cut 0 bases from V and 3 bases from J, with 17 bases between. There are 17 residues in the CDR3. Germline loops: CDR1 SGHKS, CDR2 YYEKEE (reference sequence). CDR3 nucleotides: TGTGCCAGCAGCTTGGTATCCCCACAGGGGAGGACAGATACGCAGTATTTT. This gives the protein CASSLVSPQGRTDTQYF.

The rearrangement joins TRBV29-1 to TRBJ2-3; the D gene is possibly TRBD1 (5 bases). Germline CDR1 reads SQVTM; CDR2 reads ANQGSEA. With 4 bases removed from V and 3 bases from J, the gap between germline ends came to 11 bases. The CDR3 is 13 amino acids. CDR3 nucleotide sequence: TGCAGCGTTGCGGCAGGGCAAACAGATACGCAGTATTTT. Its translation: CSVAAGQTDTQYF.

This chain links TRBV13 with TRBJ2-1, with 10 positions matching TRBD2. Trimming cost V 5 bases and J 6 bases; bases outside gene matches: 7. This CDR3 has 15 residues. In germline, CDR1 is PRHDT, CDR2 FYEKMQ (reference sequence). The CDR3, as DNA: TGTGCCAGCAGCGCCGCTAGCGGGAGACCCAATGAGCAGTTCTTC. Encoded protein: CASSAASGRPNEQFF.

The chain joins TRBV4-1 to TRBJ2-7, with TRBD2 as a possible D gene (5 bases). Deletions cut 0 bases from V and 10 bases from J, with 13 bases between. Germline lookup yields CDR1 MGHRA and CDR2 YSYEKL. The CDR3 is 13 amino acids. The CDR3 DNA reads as TGCGCCAGCAGCCAAGATTTACGGGGATCTCAGTACTTC. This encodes CASSQDLRGSQYF.

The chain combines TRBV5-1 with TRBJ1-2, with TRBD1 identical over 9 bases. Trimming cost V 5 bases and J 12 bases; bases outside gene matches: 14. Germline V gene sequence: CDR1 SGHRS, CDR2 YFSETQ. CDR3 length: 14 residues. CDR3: CASRLTGGGLQDTF. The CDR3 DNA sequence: TGCGCCAGCAGACTGACAGGGGGAGGGTTGCAGGACACCTTC.

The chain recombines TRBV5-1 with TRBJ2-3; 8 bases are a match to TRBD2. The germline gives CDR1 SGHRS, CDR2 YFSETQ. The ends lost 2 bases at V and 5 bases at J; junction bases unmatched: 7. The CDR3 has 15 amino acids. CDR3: CASSFSGGAQDTQYF. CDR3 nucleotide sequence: TGCGCCAGCAGCTTCTCGGGGGGGGCGCAAGATACGCAGTATTTT.

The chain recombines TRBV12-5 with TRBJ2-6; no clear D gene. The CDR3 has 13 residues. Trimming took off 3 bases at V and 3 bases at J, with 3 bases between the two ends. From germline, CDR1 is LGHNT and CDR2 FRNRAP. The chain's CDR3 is CASGFSGANVLTF. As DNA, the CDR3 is TGTGCTAGTGGTTTTAGTGGGGCCAACGTCCTGACTTTC.

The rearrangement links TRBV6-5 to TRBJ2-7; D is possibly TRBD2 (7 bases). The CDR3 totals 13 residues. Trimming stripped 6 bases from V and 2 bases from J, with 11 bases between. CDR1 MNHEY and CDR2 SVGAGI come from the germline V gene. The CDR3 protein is CASSRGGAYEQYF. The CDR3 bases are TGTGCCAGCAGCCGAGGGGGGGCCTACGAGCAGTACTTC.

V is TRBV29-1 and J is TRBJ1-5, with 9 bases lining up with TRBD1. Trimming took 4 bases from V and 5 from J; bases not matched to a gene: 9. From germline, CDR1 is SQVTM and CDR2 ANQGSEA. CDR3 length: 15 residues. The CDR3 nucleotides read TGCAGCGTTGCAACCACGGGACAGGGTGATCAGCCCCAGCATTTT. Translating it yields CSVATTGQGDQPQHF.

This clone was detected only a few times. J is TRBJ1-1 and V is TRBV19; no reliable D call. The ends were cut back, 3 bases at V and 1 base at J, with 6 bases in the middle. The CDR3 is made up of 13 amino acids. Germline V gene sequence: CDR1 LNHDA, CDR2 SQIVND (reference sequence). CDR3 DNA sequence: TGTGCCAGTAGTATCCCGGAGAACACTGAAGCTTTCTTT. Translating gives CASSIPENTEAFF.

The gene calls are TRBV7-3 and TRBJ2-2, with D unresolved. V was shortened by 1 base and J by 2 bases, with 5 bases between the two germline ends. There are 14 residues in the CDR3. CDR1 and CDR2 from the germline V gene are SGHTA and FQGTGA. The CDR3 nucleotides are TGTGCCAGCAGCTTAAAGGGAAACACCGGGGAGCTGTTTTTT. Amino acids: CASSLKGNTGELFF.

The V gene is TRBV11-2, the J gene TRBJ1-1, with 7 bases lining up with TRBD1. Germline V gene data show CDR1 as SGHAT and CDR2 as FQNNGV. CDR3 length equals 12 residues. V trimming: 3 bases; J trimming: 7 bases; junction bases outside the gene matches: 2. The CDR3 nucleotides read TGTGCCAGCAGCTTCGGGGACAGTGAAGCTTTCTTT. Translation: CASSFGDSEAFF. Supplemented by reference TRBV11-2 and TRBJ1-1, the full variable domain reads EAGVAQSPRYKIIEKRQSVAFWCNPISGHATLYWYQQILGQGPKLLIQFQNNGVVDDSQLPKDRFSAERLKGVDSTLKIQPAKLEDSAVYLCASSFGDSEAFFGQGTRLTVV.

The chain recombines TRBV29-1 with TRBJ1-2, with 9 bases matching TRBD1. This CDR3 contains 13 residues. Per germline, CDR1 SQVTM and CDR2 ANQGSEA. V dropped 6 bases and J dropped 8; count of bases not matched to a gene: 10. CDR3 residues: CSVGQGTLGGYTF. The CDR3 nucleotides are TGCAGCGTCGGACAGGGGACATTAGGGGGCTACACCTTC.

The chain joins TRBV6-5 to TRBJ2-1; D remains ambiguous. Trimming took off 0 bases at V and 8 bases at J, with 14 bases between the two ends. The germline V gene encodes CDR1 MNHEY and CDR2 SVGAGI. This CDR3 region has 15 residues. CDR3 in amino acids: CASSYSIVRWDEQFF. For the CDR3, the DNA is TGTGCCAGCAGTTACTCGATTGTACGCTGGGATGAGCAGTTCTTC.

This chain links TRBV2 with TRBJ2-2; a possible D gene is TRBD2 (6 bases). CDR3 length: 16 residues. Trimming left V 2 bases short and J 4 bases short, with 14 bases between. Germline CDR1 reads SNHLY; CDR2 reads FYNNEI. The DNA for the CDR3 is TGTGCCAGCAGTGAACGTCGAGCGGGCCCCACCGGGGAGCTGTTTTTT. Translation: CASSERRAGPTGELFF. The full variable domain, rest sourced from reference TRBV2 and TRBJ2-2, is EPEVTQTPSHQVTQMGQEVILRCVPISNHLYFYWYRQILGQKVEFLVSFYNNEISEKSEIFDDQFSVERPDGSNFTLKIRSTKLEDSAMYFCASSERRAGPTGELFFGEGSRLTVL.

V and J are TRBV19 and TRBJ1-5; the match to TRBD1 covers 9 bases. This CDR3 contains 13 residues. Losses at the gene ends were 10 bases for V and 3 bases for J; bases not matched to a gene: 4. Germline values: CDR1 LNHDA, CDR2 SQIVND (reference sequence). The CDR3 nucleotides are TGTGCCACCCGGGACAGGGTCAATCAGCCCCAGCATTTT. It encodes CATRDRVNQPQHF.

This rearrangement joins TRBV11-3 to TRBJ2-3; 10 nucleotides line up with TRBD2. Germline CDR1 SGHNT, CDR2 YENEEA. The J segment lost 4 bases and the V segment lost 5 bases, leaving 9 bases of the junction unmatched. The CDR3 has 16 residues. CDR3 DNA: TGTGCCAGCAGCCCCCGGGGGAGCGGGGGGGCAGATACGCAGTATTTT. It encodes CASSPRGSGGADTQYF.

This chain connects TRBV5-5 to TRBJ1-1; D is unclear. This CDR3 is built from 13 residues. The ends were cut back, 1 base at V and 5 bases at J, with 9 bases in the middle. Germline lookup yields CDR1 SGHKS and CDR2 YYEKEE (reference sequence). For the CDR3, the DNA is TGTGCCAGCAGCTTGTCCCCGGGTACTGAAGCTTTCTTT. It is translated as CASSLSPGTEAFF.

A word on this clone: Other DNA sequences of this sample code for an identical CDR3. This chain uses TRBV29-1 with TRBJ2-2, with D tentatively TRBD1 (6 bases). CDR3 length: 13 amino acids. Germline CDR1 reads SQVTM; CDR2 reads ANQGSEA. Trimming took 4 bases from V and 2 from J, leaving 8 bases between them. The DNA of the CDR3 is TGCAGCGTTGGGACAGACAACACCGGGGAGCTGTTTTTT. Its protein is CSVGTDNTGELFF.

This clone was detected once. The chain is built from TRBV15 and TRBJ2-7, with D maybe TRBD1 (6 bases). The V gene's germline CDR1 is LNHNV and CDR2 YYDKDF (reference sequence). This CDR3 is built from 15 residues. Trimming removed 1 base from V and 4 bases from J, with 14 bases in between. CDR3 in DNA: TGTGCCACCAGCAGAGTGGGCCCAAGGGGGTACGAGCAGTACTTC. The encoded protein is CATSRVGPRGYEQYF.

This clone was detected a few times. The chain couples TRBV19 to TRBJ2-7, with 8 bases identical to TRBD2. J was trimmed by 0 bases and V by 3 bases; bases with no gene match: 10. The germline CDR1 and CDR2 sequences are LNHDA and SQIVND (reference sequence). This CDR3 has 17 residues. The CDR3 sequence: CASSIPNGRASSYEQYF. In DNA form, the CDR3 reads TGTGCCAGTAGTATCCCCAACGGGAGGGCCAGCTCCTACGAGCAGTACTTC.

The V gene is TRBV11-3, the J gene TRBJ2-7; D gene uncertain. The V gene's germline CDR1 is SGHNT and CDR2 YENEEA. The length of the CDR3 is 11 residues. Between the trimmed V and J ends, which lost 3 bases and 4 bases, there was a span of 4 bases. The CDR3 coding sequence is TGTGCCAGCAGCTTCAGTTACGAGCAGTACTTC. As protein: CASSFSYEQYF.

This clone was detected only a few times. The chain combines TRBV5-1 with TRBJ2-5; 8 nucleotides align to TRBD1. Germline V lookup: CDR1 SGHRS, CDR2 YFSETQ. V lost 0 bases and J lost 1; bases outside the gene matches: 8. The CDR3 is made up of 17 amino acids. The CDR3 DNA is TGCGCCAGCAGCTTGGGAGGACAGGGCCGAATCCAAGAGACCCAGTACTTC. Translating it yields CASSLGGQGRIQETQYF.